These T cell receptor beta chains were read from a single sample in a study of siplizumab effects on memory and regulatory T cells. The repertoire was sequenced with immunoSEQ multiplex PCR; TCRdb's copy has only in-frame clones and lacks some. The sample includes some 62,000 clones, over 80% of them seen just once. The material sequenced was memory CD4+ T cells sorted from blood. The receptors shown here come from a human donor in good health. The CDR3 runs from the conserved cysteine through the conserved F or W. The D gene is left open where the match is weak. A clone size is listed for some rows: how often the clone was seen (once, few, many), or a class if it is expanded.

V gene	D gene	CDR3 length	clone size	J gene	CDR3 protein	CDR3 DNA
TRBV2	TRBD1	16	.	TRBJ2-5	CASSLGTGGVQETQYF	TGTGCCAGCAGCCTAGGGACAGGGGGGGTCCAAGAGACCCAGTACTTC
TRBV6-1	TRBD1	15	.	TRBJ1-1	CASSEDIQGGTEAFF	TGTGCCAGCAGTGAGGATATCCAGGGGGGCACTGAAGCTTTCTTT
TRBV5-6	TRBD1	15	.	TRBJ1-2	CASSLVQGDFYGYTF	TGTGCCAGCAGCTTGGTGCAGGGGGACTTCTATGGCTACACCTTC
TRBV6-1	.	12	.	TRBJ1-1	CASRRRNTEAFF	TGTGCCAGCAGACGGAGAAACACTGAAGCTTTCTTT
TRBV27	TRBD1	14	few	TRBJ1-2	CASSPRGTDYGYTF	TGTGCCAGCAGTCCCAGGGGGACGGACTATGGCTACACCTTC
TRBV5-6	.	15	.	TRBJ1-2	CASSLMGGTNYGYTF	TGTGCCAGCAGCTTGATGGGGGGCACTAACTATGGCTACACCTTC
TRBV7-7	TRBD2	13	few	TRBJ2-2	CASCPAGARELFF	TGTGCCAGCTGCCCAGCGGGGGCTAGGGAGCTGTTTTTT
TRBV9	.	15	.	TRBJ2-2	CASSFRPERGGELFF	TGTGCCAGCAGCTTCCGTCCAGAACGGGGCGGGGAGCTGTTTTTT
TRBV7-9	.	13	.	TRBJ2-3	CASSLASTDTQYF	TGTGCCAGCAGCTTGGCTAGCACAGATACGCAGTATTTT
TRBV29-1	.	13	.	TRBJ1-2	CSVDAGLGSGYTF	TGCAGCGTTGATGCCGGGCTCGGGAGTGGCTACACCTTC
TRBV7-8	TRBD1	13	.	TRBJ2-5	CASSLDRGGTQYF	TGTGCCAGCAGCTTGGACAGGGGCGGGACCCAGTACTTC
TRBV5-1	TRBD1	15	.	TRBJ2-5	CASSPGTGTGETQYF	TGCGCCAGCAGCCCGGGGACAGGGACGGGGGAGACCCAGTACTTC
TRBV5-1	TRBD2	15	.	TRBJ2-7	CASTHTSGSPYEQYF	TGCGCCAGCACCCACACTAGCGGGTCCCCCTACGAGCAGTACTTC
TRBV5-1	TRBD2	14	.	TRBJ2-3	CASSLGGSGDTQYF	TGCGCCAGCAGCTTGGGCGGGAGTGGGGATACGCAGTATTTT
TRBV19	.	17	.	TRBJ2-3	CASSNGGKAASTDTQYF	TGTGCCAGTAGTAACGGGGGAAAAGCAGCTAGCACAGATACGCAGTATTTT
TRBV14	TRBD1	15	.	TRBJ2-5	CASSPRDRADETQYF	TGTGCCAGCAGCCCCCGGGACAGGGCAGACGAGACCCAGTACTTC
TRBV19	.	13	.	TRBJ1-2	CASTPTPGGGYTF	TGTGCCAGTACCCCGACCCCCGGGGGTGGCTACACCTTC
TRBV5-1	TRBD1	18	.	TRBJ2-6	CASSAPGQGGAGANVLTF	TGCGCCAGCAGCGCCCCGGGACAGGGAGGCGCTGGGGCCAACGTCCTGACTTTC
TRBV5-1	TRBD1	14	.	TRBJ1-1	CASSFRGIDTEAFF	TGCGCCAGCAGCTTCAGGGGGATAGACACTGAAGCTTTCTTT
TRBV9	.	15	.	TRBJ2-7	CASSGGAGSTYEQYF	TGTGCCAGCAGCGGAGGGGCAGGGTCGACCTACGAGCAGTACTTC
TRBV7-2	.	13	.	TRBJ2-1	CASSPGRYNEQFF	TGTGCCAGCAGCCCGGGACGTTACAATGAGCAGTTCTTC
TRBV5-6	.	12	.	TRBJ1-2	CASSDSNYGYTF	TGTGCCAGCTCGGACAGCAACTATGGCTACACCTTC
TRBV6-6	.	16	.	TRBJ2-7	CASSYPPGQGAYEQYF	TGTGCCAGCAGTTACCCCCCAGGGCAAGGGGCCTACGAGCAGTACTTC
TRBV5-8	.	14	.	TRBJ2-7	CASSLGGLTYEQYF	TGTGCCAGCAGCTTGGGGGGGCTCACCTACGAGCAGTACTTC
TRBV2	.	16	.	TRBJ2-2	CASSEPGVTNTGELFF	TGTGCCAGCAGTGAACCGGGCGTTACGAACACCGGGGAGCTGTTTTTT
TRBV7-9	.	15	once	TRBJ2-3	CASSLAGGHAGWQYF	TGTGCCAGCAGCTTAGCGGGAGGTCACGCGGGTTGGCAGTATTTT
TRBV19	TRBD1	14	.	TRBJ1-5	CASSSGTGPQPQHF	TGTGCCAGTAGTTCCGGGACAGGGCCCCAGCCCCAGCATTTT
TRBV5-4	TRBD1	18	.	TRBJ1-4	CASSLAVPGQGLREKLFF	TGTGCCAGCAGCTTGGCCGTCCCGGGACAGGGGTTAAGGGAAAAACTGTTTTTT